The 5 T cell receptor beta chains listed next were all sequenced from one sample in a study of T cell responses to AZD1222 COVID-19 vaccine. Generated by immunoSEQ multiplex PCR, the TCRdb table keeps only in-frame clones and is missing some. This table has 130,000 or so clones, approximately 93% appearing once. The sample was peripheral blood, taken on day 0 of AZD1222 vaccination. These receptors originate from an adult in good health.

The genes are TRBV7-9 and TRBJ2-7; D call uncertain. CDR1 is SEHNR and CDR2 is FQNEAQ in the germline V gene (reference sequence). The CDR3 has 14 residues. V was pared by 3 bases and J by 4 bases, with 13 bases between. CDR3 loop: CASSFLQRPYEQYF. The CDR3 region has the DNA TGTGCCAGCAGCTTTCTTCAGCGCCCTTACGAGCAGTACTTC.

This chain connects TRBV11-2 to TRBJ1-1; tentative D call: TRBD1 (5 bases). CDR3 length: 11 residues. Trimming pared 4 bases from V and 10 bases from J, leaving 10 bases between. The germline V gene encodes CDR1 SGHAT and CDR2 FQNNGV. The CDR3 spells CASSSGWRAFF. Written as DNA, the CDR3 is TGTGCCAGCAGCTCAGGGTGGCGAGCTTTCTTT. Full variable domain (outside the CDR3, taken from reference TRBV11-2 and TRBJ1-1): EAGVAQSPRYKIIEKRQSVAFWCNPISGHATLYWYQQILGQGPKLLIQFQNNGVVDDSQLPKDRFSAERLKGVDSTLKIQPAKLEDSAVYLCASSSGWRAFFGQGTRLTVV.

The chain links TRBV19 to TRBJ2-1; TRBD2 matches 12 bases. The CDR3 has 19 residues. Trimming cost V 5 bases and J 0 bases; bases outside gene matches: 11. Germline values: CDR1 LNHDA, CDR2 SQIVND (reference sequence). CDR3 sequence (DNA): TGTGCCAGTAGTTCCCCTACTAGCGGGAGGATTTCCTCCTACAATGAGCAGTTCTTC. The encoded protein is CASSSPTSGRISSYNEQFF.

The chain joins TRBV19 to TRBJ2-7, with D possibly being TRBD1 (6 bases). Germline CDR1 is LNHDA and CDR2 is SQIVND (reference sequence). The CDR3 has 17 amino acids. V shed 4 bases and J shed 8 bases, with 27 bases lying between them. The CDR3 DNA is TGTGCCAGTAGTACCACCCGCCTCCGGGACATACATTACCAGCAGTACTTC. Its translation: CASSTTRLRDIHYQQYF.

The chain joins TRBV7-9 to TRBJ2-2, with no clear D. This CDR3 region has 12 residues. Trimming took off 7 bases at V and 3 bases at J, with 6 bases between the two ends. Per germline, CDR1 SEHNR and CDR2 FQNEAQ (reference sequence). CDR3 residues: CASTGYTGELFF. The CDR3 bases are TGTGCCAGCACGGGTTACACCGGGGAGCTGTTTTTT.